The rows below give T cell receptor beta chains drawn from one sample of a study of T cells in Graves' hyperthyroidism and ophthalmopathy. TCRdb redid the calling of the multiplex PCR reads with MiXCR, one entry per CDR3 protein. The data show 600,000 to 700,000 distinct CDR3 sequences, about 45% seen once. Material: peripheral blood or thyroid tissue (not recorded which). Receptors originate from an adult man with Graves' disease, either hyperthyroidism or ophthalmopathy (not recorded which). Each CDR3 is given with its conserved first and last residue. D genes are given only for firm matches. Clone size is given for some rows only: seen once, a few or many times, or a class if the clone is expanded.

size,J,V,D,CDR3,DNA
many,TRBJ1-5,TRBV10-3,TRBD1,CAISDGQAQEPQHF,TGTGCCATCAGTGATGGACAGGCCCAGGAGCCCCAGCATTTT
.,TRBJ1-2,TRBV9,.,CASRTRGGDGYTF,TGTGCCAGCAGAACCAGGGGAGGGGATGGCTACACCTTC
many,TRBJ1-6,TRBV4-1,TRBD1,CASSQVSWGQGDSPLHF,TGCGCCAGCAGCCAAGTAAGCTGGGGACAGGGTGATTCACCCCTCCACTTT
many,TRBJ1-2,TRBV10-3,.,CASSESAAYGYTF,TGTGCCAGCAGTGAATCGGCAGCCTATGGCTACACCTTC
few,TRBJ2-7,TRBV7-9,TRBD1,CASSHPDRGDTYEQYF,TGCGCCAGCAGCCACCCCGACAGGGGGGACACCTACGAGCAGTACTTC
.,TRBJ1-3,TRBV10-3,.,CARVVINSGNTIYF,TGTGCCAGGGTCGTTATCAACTCTGGAAACACCATATATTTT
.,TRBJ2-7,TRBV7-9,TRBD1,CASSTRQGPEQYF,TGTGCCAGCAGCACGCGACAGGGTCCCGAGCAGTACTTC
.,TRBJ2-5,TRBV24-1,.,CATSGSGGRDQTQYF,TGTGCCACCAGTGGGTCCGGGGGAAGGGATCAGACCCAGTACTTC
.,TRBJ1-1,TRBV7-3,.,CASSPNGGNTEAFF,TGTGCCAGCAGCCCCAATGGGGGGAACACTGAAGCTTTCTTT
many,TRBJ2-7,TRBV29-1,.,CSVESLSSYEQYF,TGCAGCGTTGAAAGCCTGAGCTCCTACGAGCAGTACTTC
few,TRBJ2-2,TRBV20-1,.,CSARAGTLNTGELFF,TGCAGTGCTAGGGCCGGGACCCTGAACACCGGGGAGCTGTTTTTT
few,TRBJ1-2,TRBV13,.,CASSQEPGYGYTF,TGTGCCAGCAGCCAAGAGCCAGGGTATGGCTACACCTTC
few,TRBJ2-5,TRBV2,.,CASSEGWGRPETQYF,TGTGCCAGCAGTGAAGGCTGGGGCCGGCCGGAGACCCAGTACTTC
.,TRBJ2-7,TRBV7-8,TRBD2,CASSLAGLTSGLSYEQYF,TGTGCCAGCAGCTTAGCAGGGTTGACTAGCGGACTCTCCTACGAGCAGTACTTC
.,TRBJ1-2,TRBV2,.,CASRETDTNYGYTF,TGTGCCAGCAGAGAGACAGACACTAACTATGGCTACACCTTC
once,TRBJ1-5,TRBV10-3,TRBD1,CASSYLGTGVNQPQHF,TGTGCCAGCAGTTACCTCGGGACAGGGGTCAATCAGCCCCAGCATTTT